A selection of T cell receptor beta chains follows, all from one sample in a study of blood T cell repertoires in COVID-19. Profiling relied on immunoSEQ multiplex PCR, and the TCRdb table lists in-frame clones only, not all of them. The sample carries around 620,000 clones, around 90% recorded once. The source material was peripheral blood. The receptor set was obtained from a woman under 30 with acute or convalescent COVID-19. Both conserved end residues are trimmed from each CDR3. Only part of the rows carry a size: once, few, many, or a class if the clone is expanded.

CDR3 length,clone size,V gene,J gene,CDR3 protein
13,once,TRBV2,TRBJ1-5,ASSEQTGLNQPQH
11,once,TRBV6-5,TRBJ2-3,ASSRGGTDTQY
8,-,TRBV6-6,TRBJ2-5,ATTQETQY
13,-,TRBV20-1,TRBJ1-4,SASPWRAFGEKLF
15,-,TRBV19,TRBJ1-1,ASSSSGTRWVDTEAF
14,-,TRBV9,TRBJ1-2,ASSDGGTHANYGYT
11,-,TRBV7-2,TRBJ1-5,ASSPRRDQPQH
13,-,TRBV14,TRBJ1-6,ASSAGQGYGSPLH
15,-,TRBV25-1,TRBJ1-3,ASSELGAPRAGNTIY
9,-,TRBV2,TRBJ2-5,ASQGTETQY
14,-,TRBV3-1/TRBV3-2,TRBJ1-1,ASSHGQGKMNTEAF
13,-,TRBV6-5,TRBJ1-1,ASSDSNTGNTEAF
14,few,TRBV20-1,TRBJ1-5,SASRGGGRLGQPQH
13,-,TRBV29-1,TRBJ2-3,SVGRLQGEGDTQY
11,-,TRBV2,TRBJ1-2,ASKVSTNYGYT
13,-,TRBV5-1,TRBJ1-1,ASSLGAGGGTEAF
10,-,TRBV7-9,TRBJ2-2,ASSRGTGELF